Sequencing of this T cell receptor beta chain was carried out in a study of control samples from healthy donors and cancer patients. TCRdb keeps only in-frame clones here, not all; method: immunoSEQ multiplex PCR. The sample shows tens of thousands of clones, 82% of them seen only once. CDR3 size: 13 residues. Germline CDR1 and CDR2: MNHEY and SVGAGI. The V end was cut by 6 bases, the J end by 4 bases, with 12 bases between. The sequence was obtained from a woman aged 55-70 years in good health. The rearrangement joins TRBV6-5 to TRBJ1-2; D call uncertain. Material for sequencing was blood. The CDR3: CASSRGSFYGYTF. In nucleotides, the CDR3 is TGTGCCAGCAGCCGAGGGAGCTTCTATGGCTACACCTTC.